Shown below are 15 T cell receptor beta chains from a single sample sequenced in a study of blood T cell repertoires in COVID-19. Profiling relied on immunoSEQ multiplex PCR, and the TCRdb table lists in-frame clones only, not all of them. This sample has approximately 200,000 clones, with about 85% found just once. The sample taken for sequencing was peripheral blood. Receptors were obtained from a man in his forties or fifties who had recovered from COVID-19.

The chain uses TRBV19 and TRBJ2-2, with TRBD2 identical over 13 bases. Looked up from germline, CDR1 is LNHDA and CDR2 is SQIVND (reference sequence). V was clipped by 6 bases and J by 6 bases; unmatched bases: 4. The CDR3 contains 15 residues. In nucleotides, the CDR3 is TGTGCCAGTAGCAAAACTAGCGGGAGGGCCGGGGAGCTGTTTTTT. As protein: CASSKTSGRAGELFF. Variable domain in full (rest from reference TRBV19 and TRBJ2-2): DGGITQSPKYLFRKEGQNVTLSCEQNLNHDAMYWYRQDPGQGLRLIYYSQIVNDFQKGDIAEGYSVSREKKESFPLTVTSAQKNPTAFYLCASSKTSGRAGELFFGEGSRLTVL.

The chain combines TRBV28 with TRBJ2-7, with 7 bases aligning to TRBD1. The V gene's germline CDR1 is MDHEN and CDR2 SYDVKM. CDR3 length equals 16 residues. Trimming removed 6 bases from V and 3 bases from J; junction bases left unmatched: 14. CDR3 amino acids: CASRERGTDNIYEQYF. The CDR3 bases are TGTGCCAGCAGAGAACGAGGGACAGATAACATCTACGAGCAGTACTTC.

This chain connects TRBV28 to TRBJ2-7, with 9 bases that match TRBD1. V was clipped by 3 bases and J by 1 base; unmatched bases: 7. The CDR3 has 16 amino acids. Germline lookup yields CDR1 MDHEN and CDR2 SYDVKM. CDR3 protein: CASSFLDRGISYEQYF. CDR3 sequence (DNA): TGTGCCAGCAGTTTTCTGGACAGGGGCATTTCCTACGAGCAGTACTTC. The full variable domain, in which reference TRBV28 and TRBJ2-7 provide the parts outside the CDR3, is DVKVTQSSRYLVKRTGEKVFLECVQDMDHENMFWYRQDPGLGLRLIYFSYDVKMKEKGDIPEGYSVSREKKERFSLILESASTNQTSMYLCASSFLDRGISYEQYFGPGTRLTVT.

V and J are TRBV12-5 and TRBJ2-7; no firm D call. Per the germline V gene, CDR1 is LGHNT and CDR2 is FRNRAP. The CDR3 consists of 11 residues. Deletions cut 5 bases from V and 5 bases from J, with 7 bases between. The DNA of the CDR3 is TGTGCTAGTGGTACCGCGGACGAGCAGTACTTC. It codes for CASGTADEQYF.

This clone has only one observation. V and J are TRBV19 and TRBJ2-2; tentative D call: TRBD2 (5 bases). CDR1 and CDR2 (germline): LNHDA, SQIVND (reference sequence). Trimming removed 10 bases from V and 0 bases from J, with 15 bases in between. The CDR3 sequence is 15 residues long. The CDR3 DNA is TGTGCCACCCGACGAGAGGGATCGAACACCGGGGAGCTGTTTTTT. Protein: CATRREGSNTGELFF. Using reference TRBV19 and TRBJ2-2 for the parts outside the CDR3, the full variable domain is DGGITQSPKYLFRKEGQNVTLSCEQNLNHDAMYWYRQDPGQGLRLIYYSQIVNDFQKGDIAEGYSVSREKKESFPLTVTSAQKNPTAFYLCATRREGSNTGELFFGEGSRLTVL.

The CDR3 protein is CASKGQGMYEQYF. CDR3 DNA: TGTGCCAGCAAGGGACAGGGAATGTACGAGCAGTACTTC. The chain has TRBV6-5 and TRBJ2-7, with 9 bases that match TRBD1. The CDR3 loop spans 13 amino acids. The germline CDR1 and CDR2 sequences are MNHEY and SVGAGI. The V gene end was trimmed by 7 bases and the J gene end by 4 bases; junction bases not matched to a gene: 5.

This clone was counted a single time. This sequence joins TRBV28 and TRBJ2-7; 7 bases align to TRBD1. V lost 5 bases and J lost 3; bases outside the gene matches: 7. This CDR3 is built from 14 residues. Germline V CDR1 and CDR2: MDHEN, SYDVKM. CDR3 region: CASSLRDSIYEQYF. DNA for the CDR3: TGTGCCAGCAGTCTCCGGGACAGCATCTACGAGCAGTACTTC.

This clone was picked up one time. The gene calls are TRBV5-8 and TRBJ1-3; D unclear. Trimming shortened V by 4 bases and J by 0 bases, and 8 bases separated the two germline ends. CDR1 SGHTS and CDR2 YDEGEE come from the germline V gene. The length of the CDR3 is 14 residues. For the CDR3, the DNA is TGTGCCAGCAGCCTATTAAGCTCTGGAAACACCATATATTTT. Its protein product is CASSLLSSGNTIYF.

J is TRBJ1-2 and V is TRBV28; no reliable D call. CDR3 length: 13 residues. Trimming took 3 bases from V and 8 from J, leaving 13 bases between them. CDR1 MDHEN and CDR2 SYDVKM come from the germline V gene. The CDR3 bases are TGTGCCAGCAGTTTCCGTCACAAAACCGGCTACACCTTC. Translated, it gives CASSFRHKTGYTF.

CDR3 sequence reads: CASSYSRSYNSPLHF. For the CDR3, the DNA is TGTGCCAGCAGTTACAGTCGGAGCTATAATTCACCCCTCCACTTT. V and J are TRBV6-5 and TRBJ1-6; D remains ambiguous. V was shortened by 2 bases and J by 3 bases, with 8 bases between the two germline ends. The CDR3 extends over 15 amino acids. Per the germline V gene, CDR1 is MNHEY and CDR2 is SVGAGI.

This sequence joins TRBV28 and TRBJ2-1, with 9 bases fitting TRBD2. Trimming cost V 4 bases and J 2 bases; bases outside gene matches: 12. Per germline, CDR1 MDHEN and CDR2 SYDVKM. The CDR3 consists of 18 residues. CDR3 sequence: CASSSYVGRTSAYNEQFF. CDR3 nucleotide sequence: TGTGCCAGCAGTTCATATGTGGGGAGGACTAGCGCCTACAATGAGCAGTTCTTC.

The rearrangement uses TRBV18 and TRBJ2-7; D perhaps matches TRBD1 (5 bases). The CDR3 contains 15 residues. CDR1 and CDR2 from the germline V gene are KGHSH and LQKENI. V shed 5 bases and J shed 2 bases, with 16 bases lying between them. The CDR3 protein is CASSDRPTETYEQYF. The CDR3 nucleotides read TGTGCCAGCTCAGATCGTCCGACAGAAACCTACGAGCAGTACTTC.

The J gene is TRBJ2-4, the V gene TRBV5-1; 11 nucleotides align to TRBD1. The CDR3 spans 16 residues. Germline-derived CDR1 and CDR2 are SGHRS and YFSETQ. The V and J ends lost 1 base and 8 bases, in that order; junction bases with no gene match: 8. The CDR3 DNA sequence: TGCGCCAGCAGCTTGCCGGACAGGGGGCTCCGGGACATTCAGTACTTC. It is translated as CASSLPDRGLRDIQYF. Together with reference TRBV5-1 and TRBJ2-4, the CDR3 gives the full variable domain: KAGVTQTPRYLIKTRGQQVTLSCSPISGHRSVSWYQQTPGQGLQFLFEYFSETQRNKGNFPGRFSGRQFSNSRSEMNVSTLELGDSALYLCASSLPDRGLRDIQYFGAGTRLSVL.

This clone was found a few times. This chain connects TRBV2 to TRBJ2-3; 12 nucleotides align to TRBD2. The CDR3 runs to 16 residues. V gave up 5 bases and J gave up 2 bases; unmatched junction bases: 5. CDR1 and CDR2 from the germline V gene are SNHLY and FYNNEI. The CDR3 region has the DNA TGTGCCAGCAGTACCGGACTAGCGGGATACACAGATACGCAGTATTTT. Its translation: CASSTGLAGYTDTQYF.

This chain connects TRBV7-9 to TRBJ1-4, with 7 bases that match TRBD1. Germline V CDR1 and CDR2: SEHNR, FQNEAQ (reference sequence). V lost 5 bases to trimming and J lost 5 bases; unmatched junction nucleotides: 5. The CDR3 extends over 14 amino acids. The CDR3 reads CASSRGQENEKLFF. The CDR3 DNA sequence: TGTGCCAGCAGCCGCGGACAGGAAAATGAAAAACTGTTTTTT.